This T cell receptor beta chain derives from a study of T cells in tuberculosis. Time point here: new active TB diagnosis, blood taken before or within 7 days of starting treatment. Included patients were adults of at least 18, HIV-seronegative, South African. Positive smear microscopy and/or M. tuberculosis culture confirmed active disease. General study results and limits: Samples were chosen by availability of cryopreserved specimens.

Profiled with immunoSEQ multiplex PCR; TCRdb holds only in-frame clones, not every one. The table includes tens of thousands of clones, just over 90% detected once. Points on this clone: Antigen: not known.

The source was PBMCs, collected at tuberculosis diagnosis. The sequence came from an adult with tuberculosis.

The CDR3 here is CASSRGQGWAGELFF. CDR3 DNA sequence: TGTGCCAGCAGCAGGGGACAGGGATGGGCCGGGGAGCTGTTTTTT. J is TRBJ2-2 and V is TRBV4-2; TRBD1 matches at 9 bases. Trimming took 5 bases from V and 6 from J; bases not matched to a gene: 7. Germline V gene data show CDR1 as LGHNA and CDR2 as YNFKEQ. This CDR3 region has 15 residues.